The clone carrying this T cell receptor beta chain was counted at least ten times. This sample stems from a study of T cells after yellow fever vaccination. Findings of the study overall: Weaker in magnitude, the secondary response showed a faster peak on day 5 versus 15. At under 98% for CD4 and 75% to 90% for CD8, most primary-vaccination clones showed up again after the booster.

Each CDR3 protein is one row after TCRdb ran MiXCR on the 5' RACE reads. Of about 45,000 distinct CDR3 sequences listed, approximately 6.3% are singletons. The TCR sequence derives from a man aged 30 to 45 who received the YFV17D yellow fever vaccine. The sequenced sample was CD8+ T cells not binding an NS4B(214-222) dextramer, sorted from PBMCs, obtained 45 days after the yellow fever booster vaccination.

In DNA form, the CDR3 reads TGTGCCAGCAGCCCGGGCGAGGGCAGTGAAACAGATACGCAGTATTTT. This gives the protein CASSPGEGSETDTQYF. The V call is TRBV7-2, the J call TRBJ2-3; possibly TRBD2 for D (5 bases). The CDR3 is 16 amino acids. Germline loops: CDR1 SGHTA, CDR2 FQGNSA. Trimming took 5 bases from V and 3 from J, leaving 18 bases between them.